This T cell receptor beta chain was obtained from a study of T cell responses to AZD1222 COVID-19 vaccine. Overall study results and limits: It should be noted that donors were predominantly white British and more often female, and clonal diversity was possibly underestimated.

Measured with immunoSEQ multiplex PCR; TCRdb has only the in-frame clones, and not every one. The data show roughly 120,000 clones, roughly 90% seen once. A note on this clone: The antigen remains undetermined.

Losses at the gene ends were 2 bases for V and 6 bases for J; bases not matched to a gene: 8. The germline V gene encodes CDR1 GTSNPN and CDR2 SVGIG (reference sequence). The CDR3 covers 14 residues. The receptor comes from an adult in good health. The chain recombines TRBV30 with TRBJ1-2, with 8 positions matching TRBD1. This specimen was peripheral blood, taken on day 0 of AZD1222 vaccination. The DNA of the CDR3 is TGTGCCTGGAGTCTCGACAGGGGCCCCCATGGCTACACCTTC. The encoded protein is CAWSLDRGPHGYTF.